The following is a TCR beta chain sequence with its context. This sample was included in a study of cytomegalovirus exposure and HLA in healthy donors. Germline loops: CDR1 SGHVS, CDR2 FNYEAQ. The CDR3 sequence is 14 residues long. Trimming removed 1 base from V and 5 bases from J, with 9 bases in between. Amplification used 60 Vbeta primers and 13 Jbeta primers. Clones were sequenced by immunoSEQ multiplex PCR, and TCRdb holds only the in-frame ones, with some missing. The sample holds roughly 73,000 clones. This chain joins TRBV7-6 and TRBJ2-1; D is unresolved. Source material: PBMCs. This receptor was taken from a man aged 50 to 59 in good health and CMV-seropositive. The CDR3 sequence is CASSLVSENNEQFF. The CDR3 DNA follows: TGTGCCAGCAGCTTAGTAAGCGAAAACAATGAGCAGTTCTTC.